This entry lists 7 T cell receptor beta chains sequenced from one sample in a study of cytomegalovirus exposure and HLA in healthy donors. 13 Jbeta primers and 60 Vbeta primers were used for the PCR. Sequenced by immunoSEQ multiplex PCR; TCRdb stores in-frame clones only, minus some. This repertoire shows about 63,000 clones, 75% found once; its top ten account for around 21%. Sequences were obtained from PBMCs. The receptors were gathered from a woman aged 40 to 55 in good health and CMV-seropositive.

This chain links TRBV6-5 with TRBJ2-7, with D possibly being TRBD1 (6 bases). Trimming pared 7 bases from V and 7 bases from J, leaving 17 bases between. This CDR3 has 13 residues. CDR1 is MNHEY and CDR2 is SVGAGI in the germline V gene. The CDR3 sequence: CASTAPGAQEQYF. Written as DNA, the CDR3 is TGTGCCAGCACTGCGCCAGGGGCGCAAGAGCAGTACTTC.

CDR3 sequence: CASSQVGTGREKLFF. CDR3 bases: TGCGCCAGCAGCCAAGTCGGGACAGGTCGTGAAAAACTGTTTTTT. J is TRBJ1-4 and V is TRBV4-3, with 8 bases identical to TRBD1. From germline, CDR1 is LGHNA and CDR2 YSLEER. The CDR3 totals 15 residues. V shed 1 base and J 7 bases; nucleotides not matched to a gene: 5.

J is TRBJ2-7 and V is TRBV6-5; D might be TRBD1 (6 bases). The V and J ends lost 2 bases and 5 bases respectively, with 10 bases between them. CDR3 length: 13 residues. Germline V CDR1 and CDR2: MNHEY, SVGAGI. In DNA, the CDR3 is TGTGCCAGCAGTTACACGGACAGTAACGAGCAGTACTTC. Its translation is CASSYTDSNEQYF.

The chain joins TRBV18 to TRBJ2-3, with 10 positions matching TRBD1. Germline assignment: CDR1 KGHSH and CDR2 LQKENI. Germline trimming cut 5 bases from V and 6 bases from J; bases unmatched to any gene: 5. This CDR3 spans 14 amino acids. CDR3 nucleotides: TGTGCCAGCTCAAGGCGACAGGGGGCTGATACGCAGTATTTT. This gives the protein CASSRRQGADTQYF.

The V call is TRBV5-1, the J call TRBJ1-2; D is undetermined. Trimming removed 0 bases at V and 2 bases at J, with 14 bases between. CDR1 SGHRS and CDR2 YFSETQ come from the germline V gene. This CDR3 is 16 amino acids long. The DNA for the CDR3 is TGCGCCAGCAGCTTGGGAGCAGCCGACACAAACTATGGCTACACCTTC. It encodes CASSLGAADTNYGYTF.

This clone was detected only a few times. The V and J genes are TRBV18 and TRBJ2-3; the match to TRBD1 covers 8 bases. In germline, CDR1 is KGHSH, CDR2 LQKENI. This CDR3 region has 14 residues. V lost 3 bases, J lost 7 bases, and 6 bases stayed unmatched. Here the CDR3 reads CASSPGQGSNTQYF. The CDR3 DNA reads TGTGCCAGCTCACCCGGACAGGGCTCGAATACGCAGTATTTT.

The chain has TRBV5-6 and TRBJ1-2; D is perhaps TRBD1 (5 bases). Trimming pared 4 bases from V and 6 bases from J, leaving 10 bases between. The V gene's germline CDR1 is SGHDT and CDR2 YYEEEE. CDR3 length: 12 amino acids. CDR3 DNA sequence: TGTGCCAGCAGCCCTGGGGCAGATGGCTACACCTTC. This codes for CASSPGADGYTF.